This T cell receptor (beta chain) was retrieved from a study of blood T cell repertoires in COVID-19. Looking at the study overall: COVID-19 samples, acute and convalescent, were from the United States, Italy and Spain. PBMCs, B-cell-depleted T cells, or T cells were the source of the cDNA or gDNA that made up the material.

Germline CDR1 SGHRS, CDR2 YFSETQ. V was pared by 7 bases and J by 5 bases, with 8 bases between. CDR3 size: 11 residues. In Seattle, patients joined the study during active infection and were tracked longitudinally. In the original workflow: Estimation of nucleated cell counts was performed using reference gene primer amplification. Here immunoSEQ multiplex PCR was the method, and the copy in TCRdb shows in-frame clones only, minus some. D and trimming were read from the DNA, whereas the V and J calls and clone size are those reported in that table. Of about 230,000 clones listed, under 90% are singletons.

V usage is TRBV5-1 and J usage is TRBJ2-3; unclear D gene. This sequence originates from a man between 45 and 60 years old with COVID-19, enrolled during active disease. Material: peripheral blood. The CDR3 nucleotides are TGCGCCAGCCCCACAAAAGATACGCAGTATTTT. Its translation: CASPTKDTQYF.